The 25 T cell receptor beta chains presented below share a single source sample, sequenced in a study of T cell changes during pregnancy in multiple sclerosis. This table comes from immunoSEQ multiplex PCR, and its TCRdb copy is limited to in-frame clones, with some not included. The sample has tens of thousands of clones, about 92% seen once. The input for sequencing was peripheral blood, taken in the third trimester of pregnancy. The receptors originated from a female donor in good health, enrolled as a control in a pregnancy study.

The chain couples TRBV9 to TRBJ2-2, with a weak D call TRBD2 (5 bases). Germline V gives CDR1 SGDLS, CDR2 YYNGEE. CDR3 size: 13 residues. Trimming left V 3 bases short and J 6 bases short, with 9 bases between. Here the CDR3 reads CASSGRLSGELFF. For the CDR3, the DNA is TGTGCCAGCAGCGGACGACTATCCGGGGAGCTGTTTTTT.

This chain connects TRBV19 to TRBJ2-1, with TRBD2 matching over 12 bases. Germline V gives CDR1 LNHDA, CDR2 SQIVND (reference sequence). V shed 5 bases and J 6 bases; nucleotides not matched to a gene: 14. The CDR3 length is 18 residues. The CDR3 nucleotides are TGTGCCAGTAGTCCGGGACTAGCGGGCGCACTGGGTGTCAATGAGCAGTTCTTC. This encodes CASSPGLAGALGVNEQFF.

This rearrangement joins TRBV19 to TRBJ2-5; D perhaps matches TRBD2 (5 bases). CDR3 length: 13 residues. Trimming took off 6 bases at V and 4 bases at J, with 12 bases between the two ends. The germline CDR1 and CDR2 sequences are LNHDA and SQIVND (reference sequence). The CDR3 DNA reads as TGTGCCAGTAGCTCGGGGTTGGGAGAGACCCAGTACTTC. It is translated as CASSSGLGETQYF.

In this sample, this clone turned up a few times. V gene TRBV27 combines with J gene TRBJ2-1, with 11 nucleotides matching TRBD2. The trim removed 5 bases at V and 7 bases at J, leaving 10 bases unmatched. Germline V lookup: CDR1 MNHEY, CDR2 SMNVEV (reference sequence). This CDR3 region has 16 residues. Written as DNA, the CDR3 is TGTGCCAGCAGTCGATTAGCGGGAGGGCCGGGTAATGAGCAGTTCTTC. This codes for CASSRLAGGPGNEQFF.

This chain joins TRBV5-1 and TRBJ1-1; no definite D call. The CDR3 is 15 amino acids. V lost 4 bases to trimming and J lost 1 base, with 14 bases between them. In germline, CDR1 is SGHRS, CDR2 YFSETQ. In nucleotides, the CDR3 is TGCGCCAGCAGCACGGAGGGTTCCTCGAACACTGAAGCTTTCTTT. It specifies CASSTEGSSNTEAFF.

This chain connects TRBV6-4 to TRBJ1-2; D is undetermined. CDR3 length equals 15 residues. The V gene's germline CDR1 is MRHNA and CDR2 SNTAGT. The germline V and J ends were trimmed by 5 bases and 8 bases, with 21 bases remaining between them. CDR3 sequence reads: CASSPYDNPQWGYTF. DNA of the CDR3: TGTGCCAGCAGTCCATATGACAATCCACAGTGGGGCTACACCTTC.

The genes are TRBV19 and TRBJ2-7; the D gene is possibly TRBD1 (6 bases). The CDR3 has 14 amino acids. Germline CDR1 is LNHDA and CDR2 is SQIVND (reference sequence). V lost 7 bases, J lost 0 bases, and 13 bases lay in between. CDR3 DNA: TGTGCCAGTAATGAGGGGGAAAGCTCCTACGAGCAGTACTTC. Amino acids: CASNEGESSYEQYF.

The V and J genes are TRBV11-2 and TRBJ2-7, with 7 bases fitting TRBD1. Germline V gene sequence: CDR1 SGHAT, CDR2 FQNNGV. The CDR3 is 15 amino acids. The junction had 2 bases not matched to a gene; V was cut back by 0 bases and J by 0 bases. The CDR3 DNA reads TGTGCCAGCAGCTTAGATTGGGACAGCTCCTACGAGCAGTACTTC. Its translation is CASSLDWDSSYEQYF.

The chain uses TRBV27 and TRBJ2-7; 12 bases are shared with TRBD2. Germline assignment: CDR1 MNHEY and CDR2 SMNVEV (reference sequence). The junction had 8 bases not matched to a gene; V was cut back by 5 bases and J by 0 bases. The CDR3 is 17 amino acids. CDR3 sequence (DNA): TGTGCCAGCAGTCCCAGACTAGCGGGAGCGACCTCCTACGAGCAGTACTTC. It is translated as CASSPRLAGATSYEQYF.

J is TRBJ1-5 and V is TRBV7-9; tentative D call: TRBD1 (5 bases). Trimming pared 5 bases from V and 3 bases from J, leaving 14 bases between. Germline V lookup: CDR1 SEHNR, CDR2 FQNEAQ (reference sequence). The CDR3 runs 15 residues. CDR3 sequence (DNA): TGTGCCAGCAGCATAGGGGTGGGAGCCAATCAGCCCCAGCATTTT. Amino acid sequence: CASSIGVGANQPQHF.

The rearrangement joins TRBV6-5 to TRBJ2-7; no clear D gene. Germline values: CDR1 MNHEY, CDR2 SVGAGI. This CDR3 region has 13 residues. Trimming shortened V by 2 bases and J by 6 bases, and 11 bases separated the two germline ends. The CDR3 nucleotides read TGTGCCAGCAGTTACCCCGGAGTGGGCGAGCAGTACTTC. Protein product: CASSYPGVGEQYF.

The V call is TRBV6-1, the J call TRBJ1-2, with D unresolved. Looked up from germline, CDR1 is MNHNS and CDR2 is SASEGT. The CDR3 runs to 11 residues. Trimming pared 8 bases from V and 7 bases from J, leaving 11 bases between. CDR3 DNA: TGTGCCAGCGGAGCTTCGGTTGGCTACACCTTC. It specifies CASGASVGYTF.

This chain links TRBV19 with TRBJ2-1; D is unclear. The germline CDR1 and CDR2 sequences are LNHDA and SQIVND (reference sequence). The V end lost 3 bases, the J end lost 5 bases, and 14 bases lay between the germline ends. The CDR3 sequence is 15 residues long. The CDR3 reads CASSIPRLTNNEQFF. The CDR3 nucleotides read TGTGCCAGTAGTATTCCGCGACTTACTAACAATGAGCAGTTCTTC.

V is TRBV7-9 and J is TRBJ2-1, with 8 nucleotides matching TRBD2. This CDR3 has 16 amino acids. The V segment lost 6 bases and the J segment 0 bases; nucleotides outside the gene matches: 7. Germline CDR1 is SEHNR and CDR2 is FQNEAQ (reference sequence). The DNA of the CDR3 is TGTGCCAGCAGTCCCCGCGGGGGGACCTCCTACAATGAGCAGTTCTTC. As protein: CASSPRGGTSYNEQFF.

V and J are TRBV6-4 and TRBJ2-1; possible D gene TRBD1, 6 bases. With 0 bases removed from V and 7 bases from J, the gap between germline ends came to 13 bases. Germline assignment: CDR1 MRHNA and CDR2 SNTAGT. CDR3 length: 15 residues. CDR3 in amino acids: CASSDSRGAGNEQFF. In nucleotides, the CDR3 is TGTGCCAGCAGTGACTCCAGGGGCGCTGGGAATGAGCAGTTCTTC.

The chain links TRBV11-2 to TRBJ2-2; TRBD1 matches 7 bases. The CDR3 consists of 15 residues. The ends lost 5 bases at V and 3 bases at J; junction bases unmatched: 6. The V gene's germline CDR1 is SGHAT and CDR2 FQNNGV. The CDR3 coding sequence is TGTGCCAGCAGCCGGCTGACAGGGTACACCGGGGAGCTGTTTTTT. It translates to CASSRLTGYTGELFF.

This clone was observed once. The chain uses TRBV4-1 and TRBJ2-1; D unclear. The CDR3 is made up of 14 amino acids. V shed 1 base and J shed 3 bases, with 7 bases lying between them. Germline-derived CDR1 and CDR2 are MGHRA and YSYEKL. CDR3 region: CASSQALVYNEQFF. In DNA form, the CDR3 reads TGCGCCAGCAGCCAAGCCCTAGTCTACAATGAGCAGTTCTTC.

This chain joins TRBV27 and TRBJ1-1; D is possibly TRBD1 (5 bases). Trimming removed 3 bases from V and 1 base from J, with 9 bases in between. The germline V gene encodes CDR1 MNHEY and CDR2 SMNVEV (reference sequence). CDR3 length: 14 residues. The CDR3 loop reads CASSLRGRNTEAFF. CDR3 nucleotides: TGTGCCAGCAGTTTGCGGGGCCGGAACACTGAAGCTTTCTTT.

Only one count was recorded for this clone. The CDR3 DNA reads as TGCAGCACCAGACAGGGCTTCCTGTACCAAGAGACCCAGTACTTC. Residues: CSTRQGFLYQETQYF. This rearrangement joins TRBV29-1 to TRBJ2-5; 7 bases are a match to TRBD1. The CDR3 has 15 residues. J was trimmed by 0 bases and V by 8 bases; bases with no gene match: 12. Looked up from germline, CDR1 is SQVTM and CDR2 is ANQGSEA.

This rearrangement joins TRBV7-3 to TRBJ2-1, with D maybe TRBD2 (6 bases). Germline V lookup: CDR1 SGHTA, CDR2 FQGTGA. Trimming took off 6 bases at V and 9 bases at J, with 12 bases between the two ends. The CDR3 is 12 amino acids. CDR3 region: CASRGGSSEQFF. CDR3 DNA: TGTGCCAGCAGAGGAGGGTCGAGTGAGCAGTTCTTC. Full variable domain (remainder filled in from reference TRBV7-3 and TRBJ2-1): GAGVSQTPSNKVTEKGKYVELRCDPISGHTALYWYRQSLGQGPEFLIYFQGTGAADDSGLPNDRFFAVRPEGSVSTLKIQRTERGDSAVYLCASRGGSSEQFFGPGTRLTVL.

This rearrangement joins TRBV6-5 to TRBJ2-5; TRBD2 matches at 8 bases. J was trimmed by 2 bases and V by 7 bases; bases with no gene match: 9. Germline V gives CDR1 MNHEY, CDR2 SVGAGI. The CDR3 is made up of 15 amino acids. The CDR3 sequence: CASKTAGATQETQYF. The CDR3 coding sequence is TGTGCCAGCAAAACAGCGGGGGCGACACAAGAGACCCAGTACTTC.

The rearrangement links TRBV5-1 to TRBJ2-7; 8 bases align to TRBD2. The CDR3 loop spans 16 amino acids. Losses at the gene ends were 4 bases for V and 0 bases for J; bases not matched to a gene: 9. The germline V gene encodes CDR1 SGHRS and CDR2 YFSETQ. CDR3 sequence: CASSPGAGVSSYEQYF. In nucleotides, the CDR3 is TGCGCCAGCAGCCCTGGAGCGGGGGTAAGCTCCTACGAGCAGTACTTC.

V and J are TRBV27 and TRBJ2-3; 7 bases align to TRBD2. The germline gives CDR1 MNHEY, CDR2 SMNVEV (reference sequence). V was pared by 5 bases and J by 6 bases, with 14 bases of the junction left unmatched. The CDR3 has 16 amino acids. The CDR3 is CASSPLGSGLDDTQYF. The CDR3, as DNA: TGTGCCAGCAGTCCCCTGGGTAGCGGGTTGGACGATACGCAGTATTTT.

The chain combines TRBV19 with TRBJ1-1, with D perhaps matching TRBD1 (6 bases). Between the trimmed V and J ends, which lost 5 bases and 1 base, there was a span of 11 bases. The CDR3 runs 14 residues. Germline assignment: CDR1 LNHDA and CDR2 SQIVND (reference sequence). CDR3 sequence reads: CASSADRSNTEAFF. The CDR3 nucleotides read TGTGCCAGTAGTGCAGACAGGTCGAACACTGAAGCTTTCTTT.

This chain joins TRBV9 and TRBJ2-2; 7 bases are a match to TRBD2. Germline lookup yields CDR1 SGDLS and CDR2 YYNGEE. V gave up 0 bases and J gave up 3 bases; unmatched junction bases: 11. The CDR3 is made up of 18 amino acids. CDR3 DNA: TGTGCCAGCAGCGTAGGGAGATGGGGGGGTTTACACACCGGGGAGCTGTTTTTT. Its translation: CASSVGRWGGLHTGELFF. The whole variable domain, filled in from reference TRBV9 and TRBJ2-2, reads DSGVTQTPKHLITATGQRVTLRCSPRSGDLSVYWYQQSLDQGLQFLIQYYNGEERAKGNILERFSAQQFPDLHSELNLSSLELGDSALYFCASSVGRWGGLHTGELFFGEGSRLTVL.